This TCR beta chain stems from a study of blood T cell repertoires in COVID-19. Across the study: The origin of the acute and convalescent COVID-19 samples was the United States, Italy and Spain.

In the authors' workflow: Nucleated cell counts were estimated from reference gene primer amplification. Generated by immunoSEQ multiplex PCR, the TCRdb table keeps only in-frame clones and is missing some. The DNA gave D and trimming, while V, J and clone size come from that table. The sample carries about 140,000 clones, 76% recorded once. The sequencing sample was made of peripheral blood. The TCR originated in an elderly woman with active or convalescent COVID-19.

For the CDR3, the DNA is TGTGCCAGCAGCGTAGTCCCAGGGTTTATGAACACTGAAGCTTTCTTT. This sequence encodes CASSVVPGFMNTEAFF. V gene TRBV9 combines with J gene TRBJ1-1, with a tentative D call TRBD1 (5 bases). CDR3 length equals 16 residues. CDR1 is SGDLS and CDR2 is YYNGEE in the germline V gene. The V gene lost 0 bases and the J gene lost 0 bases, with 12 bases spanning the gap.